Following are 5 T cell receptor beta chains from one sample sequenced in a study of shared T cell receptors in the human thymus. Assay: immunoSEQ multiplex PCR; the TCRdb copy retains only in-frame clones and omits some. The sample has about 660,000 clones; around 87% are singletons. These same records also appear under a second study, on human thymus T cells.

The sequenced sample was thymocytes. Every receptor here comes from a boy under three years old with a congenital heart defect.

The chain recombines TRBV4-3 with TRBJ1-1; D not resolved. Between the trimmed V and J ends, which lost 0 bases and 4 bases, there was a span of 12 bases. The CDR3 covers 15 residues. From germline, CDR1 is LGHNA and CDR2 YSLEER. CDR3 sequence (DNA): TGCGCCAGCAGCCAAGAACGGGGTATTGGCACTGAAGCTTTCTTT. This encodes CASSQERGIGTEAFF.

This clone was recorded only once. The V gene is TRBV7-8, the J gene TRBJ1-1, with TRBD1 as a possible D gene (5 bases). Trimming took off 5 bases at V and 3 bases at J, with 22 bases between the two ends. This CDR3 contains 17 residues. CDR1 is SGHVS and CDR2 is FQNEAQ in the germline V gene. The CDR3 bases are TGTGCCAGCAGCCCCTTGGAGGGTGGGGGGGGATACACTGAAGCTTTCTTT. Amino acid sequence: CASSPLEGGGGYTEAFF.

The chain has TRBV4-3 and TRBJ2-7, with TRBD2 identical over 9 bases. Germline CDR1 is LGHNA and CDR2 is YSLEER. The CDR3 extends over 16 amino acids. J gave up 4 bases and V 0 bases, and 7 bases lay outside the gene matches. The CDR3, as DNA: TGCGCCAGCAGCCAAGAAGCAGGCGGGGGGGCTTACGAGCAGTACTTC. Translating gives CASSQEAGGGAYEQYF.

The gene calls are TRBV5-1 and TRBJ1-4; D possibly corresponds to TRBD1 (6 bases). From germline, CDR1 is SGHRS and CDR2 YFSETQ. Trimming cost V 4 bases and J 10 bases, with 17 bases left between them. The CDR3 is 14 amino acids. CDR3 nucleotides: TGCGCCAGCAGCCCCAGGGGAAAAGTCGGAAAACTGTTTTTT. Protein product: CASSPRGKVGKLFF.

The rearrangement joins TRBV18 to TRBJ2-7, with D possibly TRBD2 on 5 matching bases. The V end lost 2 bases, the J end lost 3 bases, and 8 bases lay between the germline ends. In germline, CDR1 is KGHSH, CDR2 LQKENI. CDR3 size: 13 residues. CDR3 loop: CASSPSGLYEQYF. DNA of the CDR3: TGTGCCAGCTCACCAAGCGGTCTCTACGAGCAGTACTTC. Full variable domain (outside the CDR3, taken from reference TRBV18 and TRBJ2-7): NAGVMQNPRHLVRRRGQEARLRCSPMKGHSHVYWYRQLPEEGLKFMVYLQKENIIDESGMPKERFSAEFPKEGPSILRIQQVVRGDSAAYFCASSPSGLYEQYFGPGTRLTVT.